The rows below give T cell receptor beta chains drawn from one sample of a study of blood T cell repertoires in COVID-19. Repertoires were generated with immunoSEQ multiplex PCR, while TCRdb's copy carries only in-frame clones and drops some. The sample records 170,000 or so clones, approximately 88% being singletons. Specimen: PBMCs or T cells enriched from blood (not recorded which). The receptors originated from a woman in her fifties or sixties who had recovered from COVID-19. The CDR3 runs from the conserved cysteine through the conserved F or W.

15	TRBV5-6	TRBJ1-4	CASSLVGLGGEKLFF
14	TRBV18	TRBJ2-5	CASSPTGTRETQYF
16	TRBV6-2/TRBV6-3	TRBJ2-4	CASSSLGLFAKNIQYF
15	TRBV7-8	TRBJ2-7	CASSATSGGSYEQYF
14	TRBV5-8	TRBJ2-7	CASSPRTDNYEQYF
19	TRBV14	TRBJ1-1	CASSQGRYGTGRMNTEAFF
15	TRBV19	TRBJ2-1	CASSIADRGVNEQFF
12	TRBV6-5	TRBJ2-1	CASRTGINEQFF
16	TRBV4-1	TRBJ1-2	CASSQDQRGNEDGYTF
16	TRBV4-2	TRBJ2-1	CASSSAPRDSLNEQFF
17	TRBV7-9	TRBJ1-5	CASSLGSGGASNQPQHF
20	TRBV2	TRBJ2-2	CASSVSTGTSGGANTGELFF
15	TRBV4-3	TRBJ1-2	CASSQGTIRYYGYTF
14	TRBV6-1	TRBJ2-3	CASSDRLSTDTQYF
15	TRBV9	TRBJ1-2	CASSAGQGGLYGYTF
14	TRBV27	TRBJ1-4	CASSLGDSQEKLFF
16	TRBV7-2	TRBJ2-3	CASSLEASGGINTQYF
15	TRBV27	TRBJ2-7	CASSLWAGAAYEQYF
16	TRBV5-1	TRBJ1-6	CASSLGQGSGNSPLHF
15	TRBV5-5	TRBJ1-2	CASSLAATGYDGYTF
11	TRBV29-1	TRBJ1-2	CSVDQDYGYTF
15	TRBV30	TRBJ1-4	CAWSVRGRGNEKLFF
15	TRBV30	TRBJ2-7	CAWSGTTPFGSEQYF
15	TRBV11-2	TRBJ2-3	CASSSRDGQWGTQYF
14	TRBV7-3	TRBJ1-3	CASSLTSLGNTIYF
13	TRBV30	TRBJ1-1	CAWTLTGGTEAFF
17	TRBV5-4	TRBJ2-5	CANSPQFPTSGGETQYF
16	TRBV6-5	TRBJ1-3	CASSYGGTVSGNTIYF
18	TRBV7-2	TRBJ2-7	CASSLVIAEVQTPYEQYF
16	TRBV7-3	TRBJ2-1	CASSFRLAGVYNEQFF